One sample yielded the 32 T cell receptor beta chains listed below, sequenced in a study of liver allograft versus peripheral blood T cells. The wider study: Hepatic allograft T cell receptor repertoires were evaluated relative to those present in recipients' peripheral blood.

TCRdb reprocessed the reads with MiXCR, giving one entry per CDR3 protein. The sample has around 11,000 distinct CDR3 sequences; under 30% are singletons. These receptors were collected from a human patient who had a liver transplant. Part of the T cell pool may stem from the graft donor.

This clonotype has a handful of counts. V is TRBV20-1 and J is TRBJ1-1, with D perhaps TRBD1 (5 bases). Trimming cost V 6 bases and J 1 base, with 18 bases left between them. Looked up from germline, CDR1 is DFQATT and CDR2 is SNEGSKA (reference sequence). The CDR3 length is 15 residues. CDR3 sequence: CSASPLRGANTEAFF. The CDR3 nucleotides read TGCAGTGCCTCGCCTCTTCGAGGGGCGAACACTGAAGCTTTCTTT.

This clonotype ranks as medium-sized (0.01 to 0.1%). CDR3 coding DNA: TGTGCCAGCAGTTACTCGCCAGGGAAGGGCAATGAGCAGTTCTTC. It yields the protein CASSYSPGKGNEQFF. The chain recombines TRBV6-5 with TRBJ2-1; weak D call: TRBD1 (5 bases). CDR1 is MNHEY, CDR2 SVGAGI, per germline. CDR3 length: 15 residues. Deletions cut 0 bases from V and 6 bases from J, with 12 bases between.

This clonotype is medium-sized in the sample. V gene TRBV6-6 combines with J gene TRBJ1-6, with TRBD1 matching over 8 bases. Germline CDR1 is MNHNY and CDR2 is SVGAGI (reference sequence). The CDR3 totals 14 residues. Germline trimming cut 6 bases from V and 9 bases from J; bases unmatched to any gene: 7. CDR3 residues: CASSLDRGGSPLHF. In DNA form, the CDR3 reads TGTGCCAGCAGCCTAGACAGGGGAGGTTCACCCCTCCACTTT.

The chain uses TRBV20-1 and TRBJ1-5; 7 bases agree with TRBD1. The V gene's germline CDR1 is DFQATT and CDR2 SNEGSKA (reference sequence). With V trimmed by 5 bases and J by 1 base, 8 bases remained unmatched. The CDR3 is 15 residues long. CDR3 region: CSAGNRGGSNQPQHF. DNA for the CDR3: TGCAGTGCTGGCAACAGGGGAGGCAGCAATCAGCCCCAGCATTTT.

This clonotype rates as medium-sized. The chain carries TRBV19 and TRBJ2-7, with D perhaps TRBD2 (5 bases). The CDR3 has 13 amino acids. Deletions cut 3 bases from V and 1 base from J, with 7 bases between. Germline CDR1 and CDR2: LNHDA and SQIVND (reference sequence). The CDR3 protein is CASSIQRSYEQYF. Here the CDR3 DNA reads TGTGCCAGTAGTATCCAGCGGTCCTACGAGCAGTACTTC.

The rearrangement links TRBV7-9 to TRBJ1-6; D ambiguous. V lost 6 bases and J lost 10, with 16 bases in between. This CDR3 is 14 amino acids long. Germline values: CDR1 SEHNR, CDR2 FQNEAQ (reference sequence). CDR3 in amino acids: CASSRKEPLSPLHF. CDR3 DNA sequence: TGTGCCAGCAGTCGGAAGGAGCCTCTCTCACCCCTCCACTTT.

By its share, this clonotype is medium-sized (0.01 to 0.1%). The CDR3 region is CASSPEGHGSPLHF. CDR3 nucleotides: TGTGCCAGCTCACCTGAGGGGCATGGATCACCCCTCCACTTT. V usage is TRBV18 and J usage is TRBJ1-6; possible D gene TRBD1, 5 bases. The CDR3 covers 14 residues. The germline CDR1 and CDR2 sequences are KGHSH and LQKENI. V lost 3 bases to trimming and J lost 10 bases, with 13 bases between them.

This clonotype was seen only a few times. In DNA form, the CDR3 reads TGTGCCAGCTCACCATTCAAAGGCTCCTACGAGCAGTACTTC. Translated: CASSPFKGSYEQYF. V and J are TRBV18 and TRBJ2-7; D ambiguous. The germline V gene encodes CDR1 KGHSH and CDR2 LQKENI. There are 14 residues in the CDR3. Between the trimmed V and J ends, which lost 2 bases and 0 bases, there was a span of 8 bases. Looking up the rest from reference TRBV18 and TRBJ2-7 gives the full variable domain: NAGVMQNPRHLVRRRGQEARLRCSPMKGHSHVYWYRQLPEEGLKFMVYLQKENIIDESGMPKERFSAEFPKEGPSILRIQQVVRGDSAAYFCASSPFKGSYEQYFGPGTRLTVT.

This clonotype is categorized as medium-sized (0.01 to 0.1%). This chain joins TRBV6-2 or TRBV6-3 and TRBJ1-4, with D unclear. V shed 5 bases and J shed 7 bases, with 14 bases lying between them. Germline V gene lookup returns CDR1 MNHEY and CDR2 SVGEGT. This CDR3 comprises 14 residues. The CDR3 reads CASSPTDPAEKLFF. The CDR3 DNA reads TGTGCCAGCAGTCCAACGGACCCCGCTGAAAAACTGTTTTTT.

In this sample, this clonotype turned up many times. The chain links TRBV12-3 or TRBV12-4 to TRBJ2-7; 13 nucleotides align to TRBD2. Trimming at V came to 6 bases and at J to 5 bases, leaving 1 base not matched to a gene. The CDR3 loop spans 13 amino acids. For the CDR3, the DNA is TGTGCCAGCAGCGGACTAGCGGGGGACGAGCAGTACTTC. Translation gives CASSGLAGDEQYF.

This clonotype counts as medium-sized. The chain combines TRBV10-3 with TRBJ1-2; D might be TRBD1 (5 bases). The CDR3 has 17 amino acids. Trimming shortened V by 8 bases and J by 8 bases, and 30 bases separated the two germline ends. Germline loops: CDR1 ENHRY, CDR2 SYGVKD. In nucleotides, the CDR3 is TGTGCCATCTCGAAAGGGGCGAGTAGTGTAGAGACATGGGGCTACACCTTC. Protein: CAISKGASSVETWGYTF.

Judged by abundance, this clonotype is medium-sized (0.01 to 0.1%). The CDR3 protein is CASSIGTRVETNEQFF. The CDR3 DNA reads as TGTGCCAGCAGCATCGGGACTCGGGTAGAGACCAATGAGCAGTTCTTC. The rearrangement uses TRBV6-1 and TRBJ2-1; the D gene is possibly TRBD2 (6 bases). The CDR3 runs 16 residues. Germline loops: CDR1 MNHNS, CDR2 SASEGT. V gave up 6 bases and J gave up 6 bases, with 21 bases separating them.

The chain is built from TRBV14 and TRBJ2-3; D is ambiguous. V shed 4 bases and J shed 0 bases, with 8 bases lying between them. This CDR3 contains 14 residues. Per germline, CDR1 SGHDN and CDR2 FVKESK. CDR3: CASSLGLSTDTQYF. Here the CDR3 DNA reads TGTGCCAGCAGCCTGGGTCTGAGCACAGATACGCAGTATTTT.

This clonotype ranks as medium-sized. J is TRBJ1-1 and V is TRBV19; D unclear. V lost 3 bases and J lost 5, with 10 bases in between. Per germline, CDR1 LNHDA and CDR2 SQIVND (reference sequence). The CDR3 is 13 residues long. The CDR3 coding sequence is TGTGCCAGTAGTATTCGAAGGAATACTGAAGCTTTCTTT. Its protein is CASSIRRNTEAFF.

The CDR3 region has the DNA TGTGCCAGCAGCAATCGCTACGAGCAGTACTTC. Encoded protein: CASSNRYEQYF. This rearrangement joins TRBV7-2 to TRBJ2-7; D is ambiguous. Germline values: CDR1 SGHTA, CDR2 FQGNSA. Trimming pared 5 bases from V and 3 bases from J, leaving 5 bases between. The length of the CDR3 is 11 residues. Drawing the rest from reference TRBV7-2 and TRBJ2-7, the complete variable domain is GAGVSQSPSNKVTEKGKDVELRCDPISGHTALYWYRQSLGQGLEFLIYFQGNSAPDKSGLPSDRFSAERTGGSVSTLTIQRTQQEDSAVYLCASSNRYEQYFGPGTRLTVT.

This clonotype was picked up a small number of times. The chain joins TRBV28 to TRBJ1-1; D unclear. The V end lost 2 bases, the J end lost 2 bases, and 9 bases lay between the germline ends. Germline V gene lookup returns CDR1 MDHEN and CDR2 SYDVKM. The CDR3 is made up of 14 amino acids. The CDR3 DNA sequence: TGTGCCAGCAGTTTAAACAGATACAACACTGAAGCTTTCTTT. Translation gives CASSLNRYNTEAFF.

The rearrangement links TRBV10-3 to TRBJ2-7; D is perhaps TRBD2 (5 bases). Looked up from germline, CDR1 is ENHRY and CDR2 is SYGVKD. The CDR3 spans 15 residues. V dropped 4 bases and J dropped 4 bases, with 17 bases sitting between them. CDR3 nucleotide sequence: TGTGCCATCAGTGGCTCGAGGGCGCGAAGGTACGAGCAGTACTTC. It is translated as CAISGSRARRYEQYF.

This clonotype was observed a few times. V usage is TRBV24-1 and J usage is TRBJ2-2; the D gene is possibly TRBD1 (5 bases). Germline lookup yields CDR1 KGHDR and CDR2 SFDVKD. This CDR3 has 16 amino acids. Trimming left V 2 bases short and J 0 bases short, with 9 bases between. The CDR3 bases are TGTGCCACCAGTGATTCTAGGGGTGCGAACACCGGGGAGCTGTTTTTT. It translates to CATSDSRGANTGELFF.

Turning to this clonotype: At one of its ends the junction is not consistent with the germline gene, which may arise from a read error. The rearrangement joins TRBV10-3 to TRBJ2-7; the D gene is possibly TRBD2 (5 bases). The CDR3 is made up of 15 amino acids. Germline CDR1 and CDR2: ENHRY and SYGVKD. CDR3 region: CAICESMREPYEQYF. The DNA of the CDR3 is TGTGCCATCTGTGAGTCGATGAGGGAACCCTACGAGCAGTACTTC.

This clonotype came up a few times. J is TRBJ1-1 and V is TRBV12-3 or TRBV12-4; no reliable D call. The CDR3 spans 14 residues. The V gene lost 3 bases and the J gene lost 1 base, with 9 bases spanning the gap. DNA for the CDR3: TGTGCCAGCAGTTTGCGGCGGACGAACACTGAAGCTTTCTTT. This translates into CASSLRRTNTEAFF.

This clonotype is labeled as medium-sized (0.01 to 0.1%). V gene TRBV6-5 combines with J gene TRBJ1-6; the match to TRBD1 covers 8 bases. CDR3 length: 14 residues. The germline V gene has CDR1 MNHEY and CDR2 SVGAGI. The V gene end was trimmed by 4 bases and the J gene end by 7 bases; junction bases not matched to a gene: 3. The CDR3 loop reads CASSFRGRNSPLHF. Here the CDR3 DNA reads TGTGCCAGCAGTTTCAGGGGGCGGAATTCACCCCTCCACTTT.

The chain uses TRBV11-2 and TRBJ1-5, with D perhaps matching TRBD1 (5 bases). Germline CDR1 reads SGHAT; CDR2 reads FQNNGV. This CDR3 comprises 13 residues. The V end was cut by 6 bases, the J end by 3 bases, with 9 bases between. For the CDR3, the DNA is TGTGCCAGCAGTACAGGAAACAATCAGCCCCAGCATTTT. Its protein is CASSTGNNQPQHF.

Judged by abundance, this clonotype is medium-sized (0.01 to 0.1%). The chain employs TRBV18 and TRBJ1-1; 7 bases map to TRBD1. This CDR3 spans 15 amino acids. The germline gives CDR1 KGHSH, CDR2 LQKENI. V trimming: 4 bases; J trimming: 0 bases; junction bases outside the gene matches: 5. The CDR3 protein is CASSLRGAMNTEAFF. The CDR3 coding sequence is TGTGCCAGCTCACTCAGGGGGGCTATGAACACTGAAGCTTTCTTT.

On this clonotype itself: With a much larger clone just one base away, this may be a read error. The gene calls are TRBV18 and TRBJ1-1; possibly TRBD1 for D (5 bases). The germline gives CDR1 KGHSH, CDR2 LQKENI. The CDR3 length is 15 residues. The chain's CDR3 is CAISPLTGGGPEAFF. The CDR3 nucleotides read TGTGCCATCTCACCACTTACGGGGGGAGGGCCTGAAGCTTTCTTT.

This clonotype was seen a handful of times. This chain uses TRBV27 with TRBJ1-5; D not certain. Germline assignment: CDR1 MNHEY and CDR2 SMNVEV (reference sequence). The CDR3 consists of 17 residues. With 4 bases removed from V and 0 bases from J, the gap between germline ends came to 16 bases. CDR3 sequence reads: CASSSQIDGYSNQPQHF. DNA for the CDR3: TGTGCCAGCAGTTCCCAAATCGACGGTTATAGCAATCAGCCCCAGCATTTT.

This clonotype was detected a few times. This chain uses TRBV13 with TRBJ2-4; D is perhaps TRBD2 (5 bases). The V end was cut by 2 bases, the J end by 5 bases, with 7 bases between. Germline V gives CDR1 PRHDT, CDR2 FYEKMQ (reference sequence). This CDR3 has 13 residues. In nucleotides, the CDR3 is TGTGCCAGCAGCTTACGGGGTGAAAACATTCAGTACTTC. It codes for CASSLRGENIQYF.

This clonotype is labeled as medium-sized. V is TRBV19 and J is TRBJ2-7; 9 nucleotides align to TRBD1. This CDR3 has 15 residues. Germline CDR1 and CDR2: LNHDA and SQIVND (reference sequence). Trimming removed 3 bases from V and 6 bases from J; junction bases left unmatched: 9. CDR3 nucleotide sequence: TGTGCCAGTAGTATGGGGGACAGGGTCTTCTCCGAGCAGTACTTC. This translates into CASSMGDRVFSEQYF.

As to this clonotype: One junction end does not reproduce the germline sequence, and a read error may be involved. The chain recombines TRBV5-6 with TRBJ1-2; 8 bases align to TRBD1. The CDR3 extends over 15 amino acids. CDR1 is SGHDT, CDR2 YYEEEE, per germline. CDR3 DNA sequence: TGTGCCAGCACCTTGGACAGGGCCTATTCGAGGGGCTACACCTTC. It translates to CASTLDRAYSRGYTF.

In its sample, this clonotype was seen a few times. The rearrangement uses TRBV5-4 and TRBJ1-4; TRBD1 might be the D (5 bases). V lost 5 bases to trimming and J lost 4 bases, with 12 bases between them. Germline CDR1 SGHNT, CDR2 YYREEE (reference sequence). This CDR3 comprises 14 residues. CDR3: CASREGLLNEKLFF. The CDR3 region has the DNA TGTGCCAGCAGGGAGGGACTGCTTAATGAAAAACTGTTTTTT. Full variable domain (outside the CDR3, taken from reference TRBV5-4 and TRBJ1-4): ETGVTQSPTHLIKTRGQQVTLRCSSQSGHNTVSWYQQALGQGPQFIFQYYREEENGRGNFPPRFSGLQFPNYSSELNVNALELDDSALYLCASREGLLNEKLFFGSGTQLSVL.

This chain uses TRBV20-1 with TRBJ2-7; 9 bases are a match to TRBD2. The CDR3 extends over 13 amino acids. J gave up 3 bases and V 3 bases, and 3 bases lay outside the gene matches. The germline gives CDR1 DFQATT, CDR2 SNEGSKA (reference sequence). CDR3 loop: CSASGTSSYEQYF. The CDR3 nucleotides read TGCAGTGCTAGCGGGACTAGCAGCTACGAGCAGTACTTC.

The V call is TRBV20-1, the J call TRBJ1-1; D is possibly TRBD1 (6 bases). The CDR3 spans 11 residues. V was trimmed by 6 bases and J by 10 bases, leaving 15 bases between them. CDR1 and CDR2 (germline): DFQATT, SNEGSKA (reference sequence). CDR3 protein: CSAIRTVRAFF. The CDR3 region has the DNA TGCAGTGCCATCAGGACAGTTAGAGCTTTCTTT.

By its share, this clonotype is medium-sized (0.01 to 0.1%). This chain joins TRBV19 and TRBJ1-2; no firm D call. V was shortened by 3 bases and J by 2 bases, with 7 bases between the two germline ends. Germline CDR1 LNHDA, CDR2 SQIVND (reference sequence). The CDR3 has 13 amino acids. The CDR3 sequence is CASSMKGNYGYTF. As DNA, the CDR3 is TGTGCCAGTAGTATGAAAGGAAACTATGGCTACACCTTC.